The clone carrying this TCR beta chain has a single count. This entry comes from a study of CD4 and CD8 cells across lung adenocarcinoma regions. The patients had localized lung adenocarcinoma, a non-small cell subtype. MiXCR, applied by TCRdb to the PCR reads, yields one record per CDR3 protein. The repertoire holds roughly 12,000 distinct CDR3 sequences, with approximately 54% as singletons. This TCR was recovered from a female donor with lung adenocarcinoma. The CD4 and CD8 labels of this study may be unreliable. Sequencing was done on a sample of CD8+ T cells from the margin of a lung tumor.

The CDR3: CASFGGTQYF. The CDR3 DNA reads as TGTGCCAGTTTTGGTGGTACGCAGTATTTT. The V call is TRBV4-2, the J call TRBJ2-3; D ambiguous. Trimming cost V 9 bases and J 8 bases, with 9 bases left between them. The CDR3 loop spans 10 amino acids. Germline CDR1 and CDR2: LGHNA and YNFKEQ.